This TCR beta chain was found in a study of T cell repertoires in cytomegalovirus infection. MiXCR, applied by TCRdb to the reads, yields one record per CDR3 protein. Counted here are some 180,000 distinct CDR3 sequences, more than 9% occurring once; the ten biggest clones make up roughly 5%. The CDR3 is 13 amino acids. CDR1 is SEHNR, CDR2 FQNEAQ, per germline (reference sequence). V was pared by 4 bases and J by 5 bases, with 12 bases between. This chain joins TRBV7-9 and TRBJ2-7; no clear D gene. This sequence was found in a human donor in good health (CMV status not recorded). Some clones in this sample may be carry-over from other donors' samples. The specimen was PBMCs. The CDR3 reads CASSSTHLDEQYF. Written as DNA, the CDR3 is TGTGCCAGCAGCTCCACCCATCTGGACGAGCAGTACTTC. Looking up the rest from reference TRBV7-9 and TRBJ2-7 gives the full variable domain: DTGVSQNPRHKITKRGQNVTFRCDPISEHNRLYWYRQTLGQGPEFLTYFQNEAQLEKSRLLSDRFSAERPKGSFSTLEIQRTEQGDSAMYLCASSSTHLDEQYFGPGTRLTVT.